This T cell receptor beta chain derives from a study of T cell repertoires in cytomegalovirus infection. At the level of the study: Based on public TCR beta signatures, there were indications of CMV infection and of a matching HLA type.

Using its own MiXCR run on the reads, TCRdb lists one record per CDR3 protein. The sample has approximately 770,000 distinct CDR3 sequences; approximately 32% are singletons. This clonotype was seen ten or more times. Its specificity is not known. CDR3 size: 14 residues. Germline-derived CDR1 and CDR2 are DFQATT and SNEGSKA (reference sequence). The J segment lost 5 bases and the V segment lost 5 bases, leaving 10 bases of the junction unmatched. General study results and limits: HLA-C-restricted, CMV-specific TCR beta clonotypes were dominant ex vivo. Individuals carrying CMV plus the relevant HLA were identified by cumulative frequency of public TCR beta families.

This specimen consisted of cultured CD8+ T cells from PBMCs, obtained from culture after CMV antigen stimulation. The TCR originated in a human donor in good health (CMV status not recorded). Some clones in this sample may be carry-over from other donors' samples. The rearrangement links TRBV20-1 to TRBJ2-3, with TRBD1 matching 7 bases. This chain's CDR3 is CSASILTGEDTQYF. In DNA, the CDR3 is TGCAGTGCTTCTATACTAACAGGGGAAGATACGCAGTATTTT.